This TCR beta chain derives from a study of cytomegalovirus exposure and HLA in healthy donors. General observations from the study: Later analysis associated a missense DCLRE1C variant with TCR beta V- and J-gene trimming.

It was with 60 Vbeta and 13 Jbeta primers that the PCR ran. TCRdb's copy holds only in-frame clones and misses some; the assay was immunoSEQ multiplex PCR. The sample has about 130,000 clones, approximately 75% seen once. V was clipped by 3 bases and J by 1 base; unmatched bases: 3. The CDR3 loop spans 16 amino acids. Germline V gene data show CDR1 as LGHNA and CDR2 as YSLEER. In regard to this clone: Its antigen is undetermined.

The clonotype comes from a man younger than 45 in good health and CMV-seronegative. Sequencing was done on a sample of PBMCs. This chain uses TRBV4-3 with TRBJ2-1, with 10 bases aligning to TRBD2. This CDR3 reads CASSHILAGSYNEQFF. The CDR3 DNA reads as TGCGCCAGCAGCCATATACTAGCGGGGTCCTACAATGAGCAGTTCTTC.